This T cell receptor (beta chain) was recovered during a study of glioma-infiltrating T cells after dendritic cell vaccination. Background on the study: Patients had newly diagnosed or recurrent glioblastoma and received dendritic cell vaccines. Between the early 2000s and the early 2010s, patients got autologous tumor lysate-pulsed dendritic cell vaccines.

Input was 2 ug genomic DNA, or all available if less. TCRdb's copy holds only in-frame clones and misses some; the assay was immunoSEQ multiplex PCR. The table has more than 100,000 clones, about four fifths seen once. This clone was found a few times. Germline V CDR1 and CDR2: SGHNT, YYREEE (reference sequence). The CDR3 has 17 residues. The V and J ends lost 5 bases and 3 bases, in that order; junction bases with no gene match: 6. The sequenced sample was blood, obtained before dendritic cell vaccination. The sequence was collected from a human donor with glioblastoma. V is TRBV5-4 and J is TRBJ2-1; 15 bases are shared with TRBD2. CDR3 region: CASRRGTSGGNYNEQFF. CDR3 DNA: TGTGCCAGCAGAAGAGGGACTAGCGGGGGGAACTACAATGAGCAGTTCTTC. The variable domain in full, with the rest retrieved from reference TRBV5-4 and TRBJ2-1, is ETGVTQSPTHLIKTRGQQVTLRCSSQSGHNTVSWYQQALGQGPQFIFQYYREEENGRGNFPPRFSGLQFPNYSSELNVNALELDDSALYLCASRRGTSGGNYNEQFFGPGTRLTVL.